This TCR beta chain is drawn from a study of blood T cell repertoires in COVID-19. Study summary: Sites in the United States, Italy and Spain provided acute and convalescent COVID-19 samples. Sources were T cells, B-cell-depleted T cells, or PBMCs; the material itself was cDNA or gDNA.

Trimming took 8 bases from V and 8 from J, leaving 21 bases between them. The germline CDR1 and CDR2 sequences are MGHDK and SYGVNS. The CDR3 length is 14 residues. The table came from immunoSEQ multiplex PCR; TCRdb's copy has only in-frame clones and leaves some out. The repertoire holds some 130,000 clones, around 88% seen once, with about 4.1% in the top ten. Enrollment of patients from Seattle took place during active infection, with longitudinal follow-up. The chain carries TRBV25-1 and TRBJ1-2, with D tentatively TRBD1 (6 bases). The sample consisted of peripheral blood. This TCR derives from a man aged 55 to 70 with COVID-19, enrolled during active disease. CDR3 bases: TGTGCCAGCGAACAGGGAACCCTCCGGGGAGGCTACACCTTC. This translates into CASEQGTLRGGYTF.